This TCR beta chain comes out of a study of shared clonotypes between healthy human individuals. Study-level points and caveats: The study sampled only blood, and tissue repertoires likely differ.

As handled by the study authors: ImmunoSEQ output held junction-only sequences without quality scores, so filtering differed. Using immunoSEQ multiplex PCR, the repertoire was profiled, and TCRdb retains in-frame clones only, with some absent. For V, J and clone size, that table is used; D and trimming come from the DNA. The table includes 2 million to 3 million clones, just over 90% detected once. As for this clone: Its specificity is not known.

In germline, CDR1 is SGHNT, CDR2 YYREEE (reference sequence). The CDR3 consists of 13 residues. V shed 9 bases and J 4 bases; nucleotides not matched to a gene: 7. The TCR sequence derives from a man younger than 35 in good health. This sequence joins TRBV5-4 and TRBJ2-3; 8 bases match TRBD1. The sample consisted of naive CD4+ T cells sorted from blood. Subset here: CD45RA+ positively selected. The CDR3: CATGQGSSDTQYF. CDR3 bases: TGTGCCACTGGACAGGGTAGTTCAGATACGCAGTATTTT.